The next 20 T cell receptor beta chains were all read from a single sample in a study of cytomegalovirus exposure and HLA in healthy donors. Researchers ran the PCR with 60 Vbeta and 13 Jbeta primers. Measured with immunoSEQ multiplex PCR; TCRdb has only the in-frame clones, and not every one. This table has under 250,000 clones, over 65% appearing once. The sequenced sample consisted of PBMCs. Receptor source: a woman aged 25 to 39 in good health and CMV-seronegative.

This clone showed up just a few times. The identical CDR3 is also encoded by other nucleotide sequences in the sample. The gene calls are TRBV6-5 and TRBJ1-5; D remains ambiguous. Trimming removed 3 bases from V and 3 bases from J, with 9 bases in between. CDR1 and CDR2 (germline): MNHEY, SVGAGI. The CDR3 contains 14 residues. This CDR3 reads CASSYGGSNQPQHF. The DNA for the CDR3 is TGTGCCAGCAGTTATGGCGGGTCCAATCAGCCCCAGCATTTT.

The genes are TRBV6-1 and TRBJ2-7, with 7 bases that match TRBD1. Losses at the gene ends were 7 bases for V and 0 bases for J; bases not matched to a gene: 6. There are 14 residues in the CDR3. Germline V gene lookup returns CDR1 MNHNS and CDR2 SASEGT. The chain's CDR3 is CASTDRETSYEQYF. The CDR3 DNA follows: TGTGCCAGCACCGACAGGGAAACCTCCTACGAGCAGTACTTC.

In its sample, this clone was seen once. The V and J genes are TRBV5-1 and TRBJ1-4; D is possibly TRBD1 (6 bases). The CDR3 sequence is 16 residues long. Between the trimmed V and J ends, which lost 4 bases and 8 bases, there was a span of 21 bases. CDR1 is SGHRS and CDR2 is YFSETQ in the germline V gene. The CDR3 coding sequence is TGCGCCAGCAGCATGTCCCCCCAGGGGTTTGGGGAAAAACTGTTTTTT. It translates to CASSMSPQGFGEKLFF.

The CDR3 region has the DNA TGTGCCAGCAGCCAGGACCCGGGACAGGGGACAGATACGCAGTATTTT. This translates into CASSQDPGQGTDTQYF. J is TRBJ2-3 and V is TRBV14, with 10 bases identical to TRBD1. Per germline, CDR1 SGHDN and CDR2 FVKESK. The CDR3 is 16 amino acids. V lost 3 bases and J lost 3; bases outside the gene matches: 6.

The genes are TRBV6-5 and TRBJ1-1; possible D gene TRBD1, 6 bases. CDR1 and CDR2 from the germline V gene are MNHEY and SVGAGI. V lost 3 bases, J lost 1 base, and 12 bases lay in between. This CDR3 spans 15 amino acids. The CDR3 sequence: CASSYNRAANTEAFF. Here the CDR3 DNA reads TGTGCCAGCAGTTATAACAGGGCAGCGAACACTGAAGCTTTCTTT.

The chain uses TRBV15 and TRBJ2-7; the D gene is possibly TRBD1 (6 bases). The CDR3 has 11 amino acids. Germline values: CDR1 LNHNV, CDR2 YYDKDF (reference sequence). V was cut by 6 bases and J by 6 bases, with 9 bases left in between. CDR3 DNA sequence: TGTGCCACCAGTCCAGGGGCCGAGCAGTACTTC. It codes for CATSPGAEQYF.

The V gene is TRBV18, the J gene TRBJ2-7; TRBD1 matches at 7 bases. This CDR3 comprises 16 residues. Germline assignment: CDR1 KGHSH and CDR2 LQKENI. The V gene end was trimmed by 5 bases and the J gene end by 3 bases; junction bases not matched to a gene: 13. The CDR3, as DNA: TGTGCCAGCTCATTCACCACAGGCCAGGGGGACTACGAGCAGTACTTC. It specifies CASSFTTGQGDYEQYF.

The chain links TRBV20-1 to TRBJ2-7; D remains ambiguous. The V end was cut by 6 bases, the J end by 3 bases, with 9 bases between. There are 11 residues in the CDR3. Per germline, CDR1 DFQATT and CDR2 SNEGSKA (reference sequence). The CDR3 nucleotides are TGCAGTGCCCCTTCGGGCTACGAGCAGTACTTC. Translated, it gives CSAPSGYEQYF.

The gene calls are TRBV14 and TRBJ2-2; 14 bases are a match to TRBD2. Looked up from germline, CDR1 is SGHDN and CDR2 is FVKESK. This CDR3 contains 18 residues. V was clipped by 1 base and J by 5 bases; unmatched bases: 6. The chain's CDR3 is CASSQAGTSGSGTGELFF. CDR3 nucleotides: TGTGCCAGCAGCCAAGCTGGGACTAGCGGGAGTGGGACCGGGGAGCTGTTTTTT.

CDR3 sequence (DNA): TGTGCCAGCTCAAAGACAGAGTACCAAGAGACCCAGTACTTC. As protein: CASSKTEYQETQYF. This chain connects TRBV18 to TRBJ2-5; perhaps TRBD1 as D (5 bases). Germline CDR1 and CDR2: KGHSH and LQKENI. V lost 5 bases to trimming and J lost 0 bases, with 10 bases between them. The CDR3 loop spans 14 amino acids.

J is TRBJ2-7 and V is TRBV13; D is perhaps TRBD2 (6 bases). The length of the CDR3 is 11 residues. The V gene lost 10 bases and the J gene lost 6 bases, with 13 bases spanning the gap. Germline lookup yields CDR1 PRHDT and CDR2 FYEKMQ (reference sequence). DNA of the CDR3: TGTGCCACCTCCTCAGCGGGCGAGCAGTACTTC. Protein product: CATSSAGEQYF.

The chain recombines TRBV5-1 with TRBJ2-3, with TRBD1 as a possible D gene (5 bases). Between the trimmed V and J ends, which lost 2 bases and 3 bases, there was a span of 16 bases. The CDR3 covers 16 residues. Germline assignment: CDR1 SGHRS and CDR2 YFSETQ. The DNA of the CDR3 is TGCGCCAGCAGCTTTCAGGGCGCAATCTCGACAGATACGCAGTATTTT. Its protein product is CASSFQGAISTDTQYF.

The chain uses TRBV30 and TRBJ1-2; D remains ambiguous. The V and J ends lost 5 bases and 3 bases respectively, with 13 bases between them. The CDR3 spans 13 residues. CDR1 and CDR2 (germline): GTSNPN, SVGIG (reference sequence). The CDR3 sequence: CAWEKKSHYGYTF. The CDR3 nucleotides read TGTGCCTGGGAGAAGAAGAGCCACTATGGCTACACCTTC. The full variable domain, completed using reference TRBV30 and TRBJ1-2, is SQTIHQWPATLVQPVGSPLSLECTVEGTSNPNLYWYRQAAGRGLQLLFYSVGIGQISSEVPQNLSASRPQDRQFILSSKKLLLSDSGFYLCAWEKKSHYGYTFGSGTRLTVV.

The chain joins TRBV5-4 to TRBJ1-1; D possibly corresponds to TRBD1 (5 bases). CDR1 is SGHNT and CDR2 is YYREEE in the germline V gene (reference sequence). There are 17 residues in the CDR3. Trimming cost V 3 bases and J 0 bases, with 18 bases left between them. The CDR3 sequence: CASSSAARGRLNTEAFF. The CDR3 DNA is TGTGCCAGCAGCTCGGCGGCGCGGGGACGGCTGAACACTGAAGCTTTCTTT.

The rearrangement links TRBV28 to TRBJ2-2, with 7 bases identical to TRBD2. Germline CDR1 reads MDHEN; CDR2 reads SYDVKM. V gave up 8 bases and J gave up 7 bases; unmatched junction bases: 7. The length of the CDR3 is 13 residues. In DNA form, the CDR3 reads TGTGCCAGCTTCAGCGGGAACGGCGGGGAGCTGTTTTTT. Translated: CASFSGNGGELFF.

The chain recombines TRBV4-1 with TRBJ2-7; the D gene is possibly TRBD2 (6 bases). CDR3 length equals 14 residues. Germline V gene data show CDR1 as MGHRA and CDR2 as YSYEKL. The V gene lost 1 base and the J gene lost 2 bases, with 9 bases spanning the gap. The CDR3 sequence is CASSQGRGTYEQYF. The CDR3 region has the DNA TGCGCCAGCAGCCAAGGGCGGGGAACCTACGAGCAGTACTTC.

DNA of the CDR3: TGCGCCAGCAGCCAAGATGCAAGGAGGGCTTTCTTT. This translates into CASSQDARRAFF. This chain uses TRBV4-1 with TRBJ1-1; D is unresolved. CDR3 length: 12 residues. Germline V gene sequence: CDR1 MGHRA, CDR2 YSYEKL. V gave up 0 bases and J gave up 11 bases, with 10 bases separating them.

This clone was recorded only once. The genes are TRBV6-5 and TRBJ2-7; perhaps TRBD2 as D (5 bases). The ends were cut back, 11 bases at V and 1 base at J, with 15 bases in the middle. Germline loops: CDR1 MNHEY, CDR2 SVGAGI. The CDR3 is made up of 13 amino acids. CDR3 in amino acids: CAHPRGASYEQYF. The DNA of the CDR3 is TGTGCCCACCCACGGGGAGCATCCTACGAGCAGTACTTC.

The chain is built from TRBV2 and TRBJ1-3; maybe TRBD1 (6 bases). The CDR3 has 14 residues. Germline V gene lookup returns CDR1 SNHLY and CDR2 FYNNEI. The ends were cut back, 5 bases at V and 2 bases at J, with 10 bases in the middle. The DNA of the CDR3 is TGTGCCAGCAGTCAACAGGGTCCTGGAAACACCATATATTTT. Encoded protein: CASSQQGPGNTIYF.

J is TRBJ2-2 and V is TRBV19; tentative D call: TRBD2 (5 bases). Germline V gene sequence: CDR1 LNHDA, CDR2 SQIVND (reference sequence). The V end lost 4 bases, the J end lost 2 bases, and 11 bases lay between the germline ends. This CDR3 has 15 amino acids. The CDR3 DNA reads TGTGCCAGTAGTAGGACTCGGGGAAACACCGGGGAGCTGTTTTTT. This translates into CASSRTRGNTGELFF.